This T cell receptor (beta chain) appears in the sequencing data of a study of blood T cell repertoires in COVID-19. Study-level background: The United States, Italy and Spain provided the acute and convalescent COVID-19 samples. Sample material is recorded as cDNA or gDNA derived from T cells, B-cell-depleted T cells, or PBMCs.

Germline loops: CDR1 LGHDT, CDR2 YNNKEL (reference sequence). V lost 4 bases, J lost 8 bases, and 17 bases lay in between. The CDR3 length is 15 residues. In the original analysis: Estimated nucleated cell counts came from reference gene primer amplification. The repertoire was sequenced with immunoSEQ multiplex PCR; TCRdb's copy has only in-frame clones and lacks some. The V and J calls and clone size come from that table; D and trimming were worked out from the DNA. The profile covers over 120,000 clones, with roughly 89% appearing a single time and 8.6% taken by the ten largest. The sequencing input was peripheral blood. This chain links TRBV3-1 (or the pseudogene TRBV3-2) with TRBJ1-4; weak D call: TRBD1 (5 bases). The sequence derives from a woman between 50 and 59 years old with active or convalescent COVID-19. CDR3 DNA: TGTGCCAGCAGCCCTCCCGGACTCGGGGGGGAAAAACTGTTTTTT. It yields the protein CASSPPGLGGEKLFF.